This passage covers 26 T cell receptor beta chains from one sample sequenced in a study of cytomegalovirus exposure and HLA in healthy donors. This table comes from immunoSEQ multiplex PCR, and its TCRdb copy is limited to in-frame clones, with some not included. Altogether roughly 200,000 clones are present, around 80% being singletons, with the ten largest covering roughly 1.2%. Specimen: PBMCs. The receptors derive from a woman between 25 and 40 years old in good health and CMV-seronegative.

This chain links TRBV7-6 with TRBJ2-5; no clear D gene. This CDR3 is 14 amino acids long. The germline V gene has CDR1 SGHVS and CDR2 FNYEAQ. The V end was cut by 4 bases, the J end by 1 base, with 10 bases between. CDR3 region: CASSSNTVQETQYF. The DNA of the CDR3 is TGTGCCAGCAGCTCAAATACAGTCCAAGAGACCCAGTACTTC.

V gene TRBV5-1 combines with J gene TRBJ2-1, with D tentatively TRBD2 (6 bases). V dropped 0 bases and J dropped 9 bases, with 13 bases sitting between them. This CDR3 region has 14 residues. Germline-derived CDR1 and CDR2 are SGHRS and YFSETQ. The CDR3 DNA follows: TGCGCCAGCAGCTTGGCCGGAGGGTTGGGTGAGCAGTTCTTC. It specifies CASSLAGGLGEQFF.

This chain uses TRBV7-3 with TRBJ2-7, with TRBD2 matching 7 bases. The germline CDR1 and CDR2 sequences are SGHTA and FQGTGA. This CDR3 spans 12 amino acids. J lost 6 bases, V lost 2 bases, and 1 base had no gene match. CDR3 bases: TGTGCCAGCAGCTTACAGCGGGGCGAGCAGTACTTC. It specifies CASSLQRGEQYF.

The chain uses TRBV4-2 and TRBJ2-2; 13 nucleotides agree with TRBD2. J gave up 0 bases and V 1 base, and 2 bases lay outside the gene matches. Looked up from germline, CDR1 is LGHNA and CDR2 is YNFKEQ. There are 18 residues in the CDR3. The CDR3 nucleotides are TGTGCCAGCAGCCAAGGACTAGCGGGGGGCACGAACACCGGGGAGCTGTTTTTT. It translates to CASSQGLAGGTNTGELFF.

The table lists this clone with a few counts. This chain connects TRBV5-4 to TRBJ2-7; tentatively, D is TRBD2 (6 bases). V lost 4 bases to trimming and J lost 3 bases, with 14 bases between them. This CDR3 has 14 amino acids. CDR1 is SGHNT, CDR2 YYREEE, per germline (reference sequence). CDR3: CASSAGTGHYEQYF. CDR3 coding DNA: TGTGCCAGCAGCGCCGGGACTGGGCACTACGAGCAGTACTTC.

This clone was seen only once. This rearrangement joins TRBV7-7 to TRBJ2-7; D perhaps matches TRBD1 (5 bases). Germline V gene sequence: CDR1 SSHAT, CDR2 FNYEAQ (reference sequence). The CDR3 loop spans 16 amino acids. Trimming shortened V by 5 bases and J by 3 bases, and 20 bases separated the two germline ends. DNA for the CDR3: TGTGCCAGCAGCCAAAAAAGACAGAGACGACTCTACGAGCAGTACTTC. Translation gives CASSQKRQRRLYEQYF.

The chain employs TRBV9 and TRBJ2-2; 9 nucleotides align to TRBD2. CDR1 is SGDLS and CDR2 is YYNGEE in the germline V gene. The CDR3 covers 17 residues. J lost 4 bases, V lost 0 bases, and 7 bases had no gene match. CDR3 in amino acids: CASSVGRGGASTGELFF. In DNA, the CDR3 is TGTGCCAGCAGCGTAGGCCGCGGGGGGGCGAGCACCGGGGAGCTGTTTTTT.

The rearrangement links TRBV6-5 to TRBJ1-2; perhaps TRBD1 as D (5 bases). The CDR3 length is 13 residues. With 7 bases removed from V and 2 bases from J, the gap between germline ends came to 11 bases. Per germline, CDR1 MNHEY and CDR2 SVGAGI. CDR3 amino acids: CASTGGLNYGYTF. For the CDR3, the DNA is TGTGCCAGCACCGGGGGATTAAACTATGGCTACACCTTC.

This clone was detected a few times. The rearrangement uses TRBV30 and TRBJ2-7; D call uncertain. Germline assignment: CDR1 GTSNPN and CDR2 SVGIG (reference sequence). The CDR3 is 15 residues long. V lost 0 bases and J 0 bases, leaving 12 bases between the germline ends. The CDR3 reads CAWSVLGSNSYEQYF. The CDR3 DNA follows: TGTGCCTGGAGTGTACTGGGCAGTAACTCCTACGAGCAGTACTTC.

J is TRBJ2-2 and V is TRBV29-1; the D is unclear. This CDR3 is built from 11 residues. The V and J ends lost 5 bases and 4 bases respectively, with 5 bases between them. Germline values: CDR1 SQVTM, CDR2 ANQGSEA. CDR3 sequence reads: CSVRLTGELFF. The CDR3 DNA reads TGCAGCGTTCGACTCACCGGGGAGCTGTTTTTT.

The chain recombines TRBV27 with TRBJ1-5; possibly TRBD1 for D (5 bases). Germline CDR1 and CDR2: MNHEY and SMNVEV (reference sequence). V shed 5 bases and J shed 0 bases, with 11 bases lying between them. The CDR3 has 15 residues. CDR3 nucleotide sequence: TGTGCCAGCAGTCCCCAGGGTTATAGCAATCAGCCCCAGCATTTT. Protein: CASSPQGYSNQPQHF.

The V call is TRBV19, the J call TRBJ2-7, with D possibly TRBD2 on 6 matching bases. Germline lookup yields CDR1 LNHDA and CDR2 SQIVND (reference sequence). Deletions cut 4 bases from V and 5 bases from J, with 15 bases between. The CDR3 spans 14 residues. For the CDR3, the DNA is TGTGCCAGTAGTACCCCGGGGAGGATCAACGAGCAGTACTTC. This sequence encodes CASSTPGRINEQYF.

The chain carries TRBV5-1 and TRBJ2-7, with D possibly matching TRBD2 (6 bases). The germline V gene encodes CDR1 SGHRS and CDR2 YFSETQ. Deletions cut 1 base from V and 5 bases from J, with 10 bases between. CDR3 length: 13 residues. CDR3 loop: CASSLPGSHEQYF. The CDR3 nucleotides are TGCGCCAGCAGCTTGCCCGGGAGTCACGAGCAGTACTTC.

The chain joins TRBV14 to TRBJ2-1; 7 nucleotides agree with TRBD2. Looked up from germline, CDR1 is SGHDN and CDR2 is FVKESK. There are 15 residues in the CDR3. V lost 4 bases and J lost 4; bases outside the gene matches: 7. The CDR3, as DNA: TGTGCCAGCAGCCCTCTAGCGGCCTTTTACAATGAGCAGTTCTTC. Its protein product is CASSPLAAFYNEQFF. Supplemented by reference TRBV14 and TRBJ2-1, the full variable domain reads EAGVTQFPSHSVIEKGQTVTLRCDPISGHDNLYWYRRVMGKEIKFLLHFVKESKQDESGMPNNRFLAERTGGTYSTLKVQPAELEDSGVYFCASSPLAAFYNEQFFGPGTRLTVL.

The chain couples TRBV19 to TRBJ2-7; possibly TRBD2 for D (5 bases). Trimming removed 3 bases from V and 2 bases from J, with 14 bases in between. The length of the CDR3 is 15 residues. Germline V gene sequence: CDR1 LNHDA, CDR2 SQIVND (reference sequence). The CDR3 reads CASSIRTRSPYEQYF. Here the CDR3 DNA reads TGTGCCAGTAGTATTCGGACTCGCAGCCCCTACGAGCAGTACTTC.

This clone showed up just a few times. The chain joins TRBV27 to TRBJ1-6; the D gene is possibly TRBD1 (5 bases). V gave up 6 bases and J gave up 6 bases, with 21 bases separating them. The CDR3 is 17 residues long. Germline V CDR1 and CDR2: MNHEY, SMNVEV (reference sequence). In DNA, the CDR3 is TGTGCCAGCAGAGGACGGACACACCCCTATGGTAATTCACCCCTCCACTTT. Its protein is CASRGRTHPYGNSPLHF.

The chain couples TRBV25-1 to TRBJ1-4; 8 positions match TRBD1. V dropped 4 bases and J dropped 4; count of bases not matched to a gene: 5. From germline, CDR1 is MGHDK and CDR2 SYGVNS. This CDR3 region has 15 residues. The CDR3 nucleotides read TGTGCCAGCAGTGCCGGACAGGGACATAATGAAAAACTGTTTTTT. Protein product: CASSAGQGHNEKLFF.

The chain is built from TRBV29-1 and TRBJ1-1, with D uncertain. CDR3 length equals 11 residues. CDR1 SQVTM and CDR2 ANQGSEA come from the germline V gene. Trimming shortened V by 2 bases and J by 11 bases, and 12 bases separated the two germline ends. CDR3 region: CSVEPETGAFF. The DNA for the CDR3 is TGCAGCGTTGAACCGGAGACTGGCGCTTTCTTT.

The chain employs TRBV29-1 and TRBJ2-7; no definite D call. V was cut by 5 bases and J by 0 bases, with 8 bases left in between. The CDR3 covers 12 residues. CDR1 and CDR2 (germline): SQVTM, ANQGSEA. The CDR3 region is CSVLADSYEQYF. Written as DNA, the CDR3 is TGCAGCGTTCTGGCAGACTCCTACGAGCAGTACTTC.

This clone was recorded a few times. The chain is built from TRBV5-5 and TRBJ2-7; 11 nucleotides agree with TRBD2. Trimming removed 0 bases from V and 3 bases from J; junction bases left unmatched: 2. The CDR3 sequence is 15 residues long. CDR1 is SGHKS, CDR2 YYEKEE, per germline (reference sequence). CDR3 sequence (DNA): TGTGCCAGCAGCTTGGATAGCGGGAGGGTCTACGAGCAGTACTTC. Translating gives CASSLDSGRVYEQYF.

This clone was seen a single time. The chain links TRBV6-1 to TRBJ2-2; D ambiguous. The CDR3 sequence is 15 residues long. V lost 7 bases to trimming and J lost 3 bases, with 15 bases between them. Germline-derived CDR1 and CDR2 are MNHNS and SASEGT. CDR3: CASKRGNVDTGELFF. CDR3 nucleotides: TGTGCCAGCAAACGAGGTAACGTGGACACCGGGGAGCTGTTTTTT.

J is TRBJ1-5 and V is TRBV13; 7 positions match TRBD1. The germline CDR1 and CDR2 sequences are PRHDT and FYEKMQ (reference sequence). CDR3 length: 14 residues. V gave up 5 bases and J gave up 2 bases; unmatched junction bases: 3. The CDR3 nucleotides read TGTGCCAGCAGCCCCGGACAGGGCAATCAGCCCCAGCATTTT. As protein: CASSPGQGNQPQHF.

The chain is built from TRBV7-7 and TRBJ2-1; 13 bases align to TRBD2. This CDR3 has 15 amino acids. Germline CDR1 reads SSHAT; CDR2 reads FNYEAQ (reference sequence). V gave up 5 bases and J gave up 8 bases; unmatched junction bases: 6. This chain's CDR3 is CASSPGTSGNDEQFF. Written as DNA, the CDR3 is TGTGCCAGCAGCCCCGGGACTAGCGGGAATGATGAGCAGTTCTTC.

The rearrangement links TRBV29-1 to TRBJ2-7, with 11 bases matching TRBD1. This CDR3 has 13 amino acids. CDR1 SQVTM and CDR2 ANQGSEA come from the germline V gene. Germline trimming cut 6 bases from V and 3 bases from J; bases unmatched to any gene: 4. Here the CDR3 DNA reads TGCAGCGTCTCCGGGACAGGGGGCTACGAGCAGTACTTC. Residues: CSVSGTGGYEQYF.

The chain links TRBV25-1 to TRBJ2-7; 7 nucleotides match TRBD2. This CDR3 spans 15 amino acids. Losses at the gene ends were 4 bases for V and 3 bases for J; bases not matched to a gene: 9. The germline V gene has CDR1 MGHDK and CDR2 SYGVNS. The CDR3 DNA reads TGTGCCAGCAGTGCCACCCGGGGAGGGGACTACGAGCAGTACTTC. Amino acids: CASSATRGGDYEQYF.

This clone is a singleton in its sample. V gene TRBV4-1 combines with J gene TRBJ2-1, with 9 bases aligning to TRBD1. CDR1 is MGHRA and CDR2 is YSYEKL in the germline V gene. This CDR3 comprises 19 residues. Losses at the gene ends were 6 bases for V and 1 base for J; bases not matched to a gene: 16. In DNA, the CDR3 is TGCGCCAGCAGACATCACCGGGACAGGGCACTTAGATCCTACAATGAGCAGTTCTTC. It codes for CASRHHRDRALRSYNEQFF.